This entry describes one T cell receptor (beta chain). Its antigen is unidentified. Trimming pared 5 bases from V and 4 bases from J, leaving 20 bases between. Germline CDR1 MNHNS, CDR2 SASEGT. CDR3 length: 16 residues. These data originate in a study of T-cell memory formation after mild COVID-19. Overall study findings and caveats: CD8+ contracting clones occupied EMRA, while CD4+ ones occupied mainly CM and EM. Clones shrinking from day 15 to 85 showed even CD4/CD8 mixes; later expanders tilted CD4+.

TCRalpha and TCRbeta libraries used 5'RACE with constant-segment primers and UMIs. TCRdb ran MiXCR on the 5' RACE reads and lists one entry per CDR3 protein. The data contain hundreds of thousands of distinct CDR3 sequences, 20% to 25% of them seen just once; the ten biggest clones take up approximately 8%. Sequencing used PBMCs or a T cell subset sorted from them (not recorded which). The sequence was collected from an adult woman who had mild COVID-19 (a few samples of this study predate the infection). Cell type and time point are not known. The chain recombines TRBV6-1 with TRBJ1-1, with D possibly TRBD1 on 6 matching bases. As DNA, the CDR3 is TGTGCCAGCAGTCCGAGAGGCACAGGGTTGAGCACTGAAGCTTTCTTT. Translated: CASSPRGTGLSTEAFF.